This T cell receptor (beta chain) was identified in a study of blood T cell repertoires in COVID-19. The wider study: Some COVID-19 samples were acute and others convalescent; all came from the United States, Italy and Spain. Sample material is recorded as cDNA or gDNA derived from T cells, B-cell-depleted T cells, or PBMCs.

V lost 5 bases and J lost 4; bases outside the gene matches: 6. Per the germline V gene, CDR1 is SEHNR and CDR2 is FQNEAQ (reference sequence). The CDR3 consists of 14 residues. Clones were read by immunoSEQ multiplex PCR, and TCRdb kept only the in-frame ones, dropping some. Found here are 200,000 to 250,000 clones, approximately 80% of them singletons; the top ten hold 4.3%. Ages ranged from about 18 to 100 years, with residence in about two dozen US areas. The J gene is TRBJ2-7, the V gene TRBV7-9, with 9 bases identical to TRBD1. The sequence came from a man aged 25-40 years with acute COVID-19. Sequenced material: PBMCs or T cells enriched from blood (not recorded which). Written as DNA, the CDR3 is TGTGCCAGCAGCCCCGCGGGGACAGGGTACGAGCAGTACTTC. Translating gives CASSPAGTGYEQYF.